This T cell receptor (beta chain) derives from a study of response to subunit inactivated influenza vaccine. Points from the study as a whole: The authors proposed limited new T cell recruitment per seasonal influenza vaccination.

Trimming at V came to 3 bases and at J to 8 bases, leaving 6 bases not matched to a gene. The germline V gene has CDR1 MGHDK and CDR2 SYGVNS. This CDR3 is built from 16 residues. The sample holds a few counts of this clonotype. Its antigen is unidentified. A single record per CDR3 protein comes from TCRdb applying MiXCR to the RT-PCR reads. Of about 300,000 distinct CDR3 sequences listed, 20% to 25% are singletons. The sequenced sample was PBMCs from blood, obtained about 20 months after vaccination. V gene TRBV25-1 combines with J gene TRBJ2-1; TRBD2 matches at 14 bases. This TCR derives from a man aged 50-75 years who received an inactivated influenza vaccine. Written as DNA, the CDR3 is TGTGCCAGCAGTGATTCCGGGACTAGCGGGAGTGATGAGCAGTTCTTC. It yields the protein CASSDSGTSGSDEQFF.